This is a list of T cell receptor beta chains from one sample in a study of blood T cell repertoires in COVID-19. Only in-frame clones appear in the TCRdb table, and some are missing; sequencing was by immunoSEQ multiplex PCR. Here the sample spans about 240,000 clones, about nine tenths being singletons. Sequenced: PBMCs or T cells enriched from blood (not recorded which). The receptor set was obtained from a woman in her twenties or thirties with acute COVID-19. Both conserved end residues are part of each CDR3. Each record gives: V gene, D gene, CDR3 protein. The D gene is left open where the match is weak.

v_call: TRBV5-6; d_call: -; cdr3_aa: CASSPGYTRGGYNSPLHF
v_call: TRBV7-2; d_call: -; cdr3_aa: CASSPQTVNTEAFF
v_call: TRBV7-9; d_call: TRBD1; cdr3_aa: CASSPPTGVYGYTF
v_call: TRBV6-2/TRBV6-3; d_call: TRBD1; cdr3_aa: CASSPRGLNTGELFF
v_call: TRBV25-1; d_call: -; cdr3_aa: CASRGDSNQPQHF
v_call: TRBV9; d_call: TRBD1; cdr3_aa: CASSAGWGDRAYNEQFF
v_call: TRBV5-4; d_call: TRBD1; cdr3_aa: CASSSGQGGGYTF
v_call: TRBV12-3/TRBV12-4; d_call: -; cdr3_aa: CASSSGGYYGYTF
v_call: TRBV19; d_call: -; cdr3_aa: CASSSDWNTGELFF
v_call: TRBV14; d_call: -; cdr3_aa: CASSPGLIPYNEQFF
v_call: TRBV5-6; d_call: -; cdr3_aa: CASGPGGETQYF
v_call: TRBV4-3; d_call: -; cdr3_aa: CASSQEVWREGEKTEAFF
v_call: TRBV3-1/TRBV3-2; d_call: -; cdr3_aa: CASSQDLGFRHEAFF
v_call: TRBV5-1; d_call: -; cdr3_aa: CASSLGRQASNTGELFF
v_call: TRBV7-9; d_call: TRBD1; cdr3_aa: CASSPGQNYGYTF
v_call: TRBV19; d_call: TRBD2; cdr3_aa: CATTSGAHNEQFF
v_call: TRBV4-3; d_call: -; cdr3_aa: CASSQNQAGSPLHF
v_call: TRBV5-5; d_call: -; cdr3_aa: CASSVLGAAYQPQHF
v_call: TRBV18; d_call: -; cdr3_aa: CASSPLIGQNTGELFF
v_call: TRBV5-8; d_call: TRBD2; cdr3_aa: CASSFVSSGASTDTQYF
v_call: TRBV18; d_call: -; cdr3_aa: CASSPSQGPGYGYTF
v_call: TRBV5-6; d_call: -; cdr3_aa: CASSLGQGATYEQYF
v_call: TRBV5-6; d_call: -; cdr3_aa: CASSLGFSQGSGELFF
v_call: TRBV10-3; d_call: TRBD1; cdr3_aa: CAISGTGGNSPLHF
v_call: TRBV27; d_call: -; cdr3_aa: CASGPGSYEQYF
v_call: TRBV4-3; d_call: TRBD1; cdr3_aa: CASSLSRQGGGEAFF
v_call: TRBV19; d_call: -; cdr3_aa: CAPHSQGYMNTEAFF
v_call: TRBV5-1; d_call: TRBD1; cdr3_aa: CASSSGQGTYNEQFF
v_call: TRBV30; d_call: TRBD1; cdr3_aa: CAWNPGQGELKQYF
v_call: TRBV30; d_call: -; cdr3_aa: CAWGHLIYEQYF
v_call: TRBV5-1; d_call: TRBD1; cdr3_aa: CASSLVPGTATNEQFF
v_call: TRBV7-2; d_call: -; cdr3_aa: CASSFLGAPNYGYTF
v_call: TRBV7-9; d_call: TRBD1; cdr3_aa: CASSSTGQGRKLFF